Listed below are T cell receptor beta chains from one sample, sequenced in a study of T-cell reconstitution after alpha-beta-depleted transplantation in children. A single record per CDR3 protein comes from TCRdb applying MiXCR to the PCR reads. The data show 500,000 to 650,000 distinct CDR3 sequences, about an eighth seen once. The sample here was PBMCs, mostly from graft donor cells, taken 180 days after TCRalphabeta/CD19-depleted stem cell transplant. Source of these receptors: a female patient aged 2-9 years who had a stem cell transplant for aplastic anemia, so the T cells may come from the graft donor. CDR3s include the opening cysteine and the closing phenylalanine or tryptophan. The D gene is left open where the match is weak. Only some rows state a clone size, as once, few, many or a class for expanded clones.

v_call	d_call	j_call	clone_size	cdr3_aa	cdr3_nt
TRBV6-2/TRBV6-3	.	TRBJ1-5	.	CASSYGALNQPQHF	TGTGCCAGCAGTTACGGAGCCCTTAATCAGCCCCAGCATTTT
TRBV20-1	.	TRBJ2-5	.	CSARDLGRAETQYF	TGCAGTGCTAGAGATCTCGGCCGGGCGGAGACCCAGTACTTC
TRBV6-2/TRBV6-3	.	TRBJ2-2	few	CASSYPRRSNGTGELFF	TGTGCCAGCAGTTACCCTCGCCGGAGTAACGGCACCGGGGAGCTGTTTTTT
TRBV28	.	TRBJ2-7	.	CATFSGITYEQYF	TGTGCCACCTTCTCCGGGATCACCTACGAGCAGTACTTC
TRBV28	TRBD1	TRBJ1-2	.	CASSLMGQAANYGYTF	TGTGCCAGCAGTCTAATGGGACAGGCAGCAAACTATGGCTACACCTTC
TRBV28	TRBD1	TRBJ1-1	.	CAGQRDRGLSNTEAFF	TGTGCCGGACAGCGGGACAGGGGACTTTCGAACACTGAAGCTTTCTTT
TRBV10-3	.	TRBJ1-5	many	CAISESKVSANQPQHF	TGTGCCATCAGTGAGTCGAAAGTTTCAGCGAATCAGCCCCAGCATTTT
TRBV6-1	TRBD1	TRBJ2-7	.	CASSQTGAGSYEQYF	TGTGCCAGCAGTCAAACAGGGGCCGGCTCCTACGAGCAGTACTTC
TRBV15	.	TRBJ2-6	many	CATSRDPGANVLTF	TGTGCCACCAGCAGAGATCCCGGGGCCAACGTCCTGACTTTC
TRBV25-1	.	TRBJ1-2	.	CASSEHGSLYGYTF	TGTGCCAGCAGTGAACACGGCTCTCTATATGGCTACACCTTC
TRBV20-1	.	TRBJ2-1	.	CSARASNGGHYNEQFF	TGCAGTGCTAGAGCCTCCAACGGAGGCCACTACAATGAGCAGTTCTTC
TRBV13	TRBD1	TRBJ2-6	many	CASSPDRGAPGANVLTF	TGTGCCAGCAGCCCGGACAGGGGAGCCCCTGGGGCCAACGTCCTGACTTTC
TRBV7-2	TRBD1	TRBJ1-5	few	CASGTGVVRPQHF	TGTGCCAGCGGGACAGGGGTTGTTCGGCCCCAGCATTTT
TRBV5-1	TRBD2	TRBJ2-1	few	CASSFLSGSYIEQFF	TGCGCCAGCAGCTTCCTTAGCGGGAGCTACATTGAGCAGTTCTTC
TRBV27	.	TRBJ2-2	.	CAASSVNTGELFF	TGTGCCGCCTCTAGCGTTAACACCGGGGAGCTGTTTTTT
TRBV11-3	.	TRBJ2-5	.	CASSPGGQSQGTQYF	TGTGCCAGCAGCCCTGGAGGGCAGTCGCAAGGGACCCAGTACTTC
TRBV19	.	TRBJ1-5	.	CASSINSGNQPQHF	TGTGCCAGTAGTATTAACTCCGGGAATCAGCCCCAGCATTTT
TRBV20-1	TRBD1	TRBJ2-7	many	CSALTGGNYEQYF	TGCAGTGCTCTTACAGGGGGAAACTACGAGCAGTACTTC
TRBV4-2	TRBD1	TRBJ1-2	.	CASSAGDRALVGSNYGYTF	TGTGCCAGCAGCGCTGGGGACAGGGCGCTTGTTGGTTCTAACTATGGCTACACCTTC
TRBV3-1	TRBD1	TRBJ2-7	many	CASSQAGDRAYEQYF	TGTGCCAGCAGCCAGGCAGGGGACAGGGCCTACGAGCAGTACTTC
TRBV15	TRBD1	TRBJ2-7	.	CATSRVLGTVGEQYF	TGTGCCACCAGCAGAGTACTCGGGACAGTCGGCGAGCAGTACTTC
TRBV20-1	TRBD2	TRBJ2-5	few	CSARKLAGIQETQYF	TGCAGTGCTAGAAAACTAGCGGGGATCCAAGAGACCCAGTACTTC
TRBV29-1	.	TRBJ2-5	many	CSLTGPGQETQYF	TGCAGCCTTACCGGGCCGGGGCAAGAGACCCAGTACTTC
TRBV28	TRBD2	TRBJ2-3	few	CASSFMTSRLSTDTQYF	TGTGCCAGCAGTTTTATGACTAGCCGGTTAAGCACAGATACGCAGTATTTT
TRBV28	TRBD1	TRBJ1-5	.	CASSMDRGNQPQHF	TGTGCCAGCAGTATGGACAGGGGCAATCAGCCCCAGCATTTT
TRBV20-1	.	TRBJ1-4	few	CSAKTPWTDEKLFF	TGCAGTGCTAAAACTCCCTGGACAGACGAAAAACTGTTTTTT
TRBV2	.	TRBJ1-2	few	CASTQQGPYGYTF	TGTGCCAGCACGCAACAGGGTCCCTATGGCTACACCTTC
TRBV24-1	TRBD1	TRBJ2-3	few	CATSEGTGWGTDTQYF	TGTGCCACCAGTGAAGGGACAGGGTGGGGCACAGATACGCAGTATTTT
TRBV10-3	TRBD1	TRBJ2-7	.	CAIRGQGSSYEQYF	TGTGCCATCAGGGGACAGGGTTCCTCCTACGAGCAGTACTTC
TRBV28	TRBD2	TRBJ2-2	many	CASSLGLAENTGELFF	TGTGCCAGCAGTTTAGGACTAGCGGAAAACACCGGGGAGCTGTTTTTT
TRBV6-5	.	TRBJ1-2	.	CASSYSTIPHYGYTF	TGTGCCAGCAGTTACTCGACCATCCCTCACTATGGCTACACCTTC
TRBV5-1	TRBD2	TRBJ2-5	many	CASSLAGTSGGRETQYF	TGCGCCAGCAGCTTGGCCGGGACTAGCGGGGGAAGGGAGACCCAGTACTTC
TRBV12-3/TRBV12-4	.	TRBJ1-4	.	CASSLLAASNEKLFF	TGTGCCAGCAGTTTACTGGCGGCCTCTAATGAAAAACTGTTTTTT
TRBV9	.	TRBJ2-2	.	CASSVGSWGTGELFF	TGTGCCAGCAGCGTAGGGAGCTGGGGCACCGGGGAGCTGTTTTTT
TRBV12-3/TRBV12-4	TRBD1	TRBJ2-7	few	CASSATGREQYF	TGTGCCAGCAGTGCGACAGGGCGCGAGCAGTACTTC
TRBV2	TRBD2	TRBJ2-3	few	CASSAELAGTDTQYF	TGTGCCAGCAGTGCCGAACTAGCGGGGACAGATACGCAGTATTTT
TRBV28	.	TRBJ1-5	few	CASSLTVSLQPQHF	TGTGCCAGCTCCTTGACTGTAAGTTTGCAGCCCCAGCATTTT
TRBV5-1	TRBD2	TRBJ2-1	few	CASSLASSGSIVDYHNENNEQFF	TGCGCCAGCAGCTTGGCCTCCAGCGGGAGTATTGTTGACTATCATAACGAGAACAATGAGCAGTTCTTC
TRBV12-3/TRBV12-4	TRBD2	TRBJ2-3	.	CASSSRGDISTDTQYF	TGTGCCAGCAGTTCCCGGGGGGATATTAGCACAGATACGCAGTATTTT
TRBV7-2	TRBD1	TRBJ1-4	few	CASSSRTGTEKLFF	TGTGCCAGCAGCTCTCGGACAGGGACTGAAAAACTGTTTTTT
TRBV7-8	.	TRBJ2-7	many	CASSLGARSSYEQYF	TGTGCCAGCAGCTTAGGGGCCCGGAGCTCCTACGAGCAGTACTTC
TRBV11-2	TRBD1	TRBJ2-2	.	CASSLVPRQGGELFF	TGTGCCAGCAGCTTAGTACCCCGACAGGGAGGGGAGCTGTTTTTT
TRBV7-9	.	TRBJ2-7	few	CASSLAVQGRYEQYF	TGTGCCAGCAGCTTGGCGGTCCAGGGAAGGTACGAGCAGTACTTC
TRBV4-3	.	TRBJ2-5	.	CASSQDLYPGGAETQYF	TGCGCCAGCAGCCAAGATTTGTATCCTGGCGGGGCCGAGACCCAGTACTTC
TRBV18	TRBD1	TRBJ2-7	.	CASEGQGESYEQYF	TGTGCCAGCGAAGGACAGGGGGAGTCTTACGAGCAGTACTTC
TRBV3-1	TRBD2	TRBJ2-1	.	CASSAGTGLAGALSHYNEQFF	TGTGCCAGCAGCGCCGGGACGGGACTAGCGGGAGCCCTATCCCACTACAATGAGCAGTTCTTC
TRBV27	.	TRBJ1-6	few	CASSFVNSPLHF	TGTGCCAGCAGTTTCGTTAATTCACCCCTCCACTTT
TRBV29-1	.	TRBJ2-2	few	CSARQRNTGELFF	TGCAGCGCTAGACAGAGGAACACCGGGGAGCTGTTTTTT
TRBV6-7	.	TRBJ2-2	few	CASSYPFDWNTGELFF	TGTGCCAGCAGTTACCCGTTTGACTGGAACACCGGGGAGCTGTTTTTT